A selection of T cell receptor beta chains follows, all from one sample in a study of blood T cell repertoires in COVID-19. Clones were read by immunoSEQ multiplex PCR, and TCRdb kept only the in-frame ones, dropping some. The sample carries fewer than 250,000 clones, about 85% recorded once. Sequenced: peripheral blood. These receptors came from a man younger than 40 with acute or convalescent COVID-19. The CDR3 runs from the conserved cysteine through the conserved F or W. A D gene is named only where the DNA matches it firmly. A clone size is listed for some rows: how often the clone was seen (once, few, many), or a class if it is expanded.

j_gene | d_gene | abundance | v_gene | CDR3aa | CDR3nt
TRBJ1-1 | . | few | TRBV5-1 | CASSGGGGTGAEAFF | TGCGCCAGCAGCGGGGGTGGCGGAACGGGGGCTGAAGCTTTCTTT
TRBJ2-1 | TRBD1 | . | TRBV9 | CASSVGINRGDEQFF | TGTGCCAGCAGCGTAGGCATAAACAGGGGCGATGAGCAGTTCTTC
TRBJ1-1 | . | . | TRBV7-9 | CASAKQGNTEAFF | TGTGCCAGCGCAAAACAGGGGAACACTGAAGCTTTCTTT
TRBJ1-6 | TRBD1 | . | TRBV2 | CASSGQGWNSPLHF | TGTGCCAGCAGTGGACAGGGCTGGAATTCACCCCTCCACTTT
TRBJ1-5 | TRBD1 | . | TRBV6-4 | CASSEQQGANQPQHF | TGTGCCAGCAGTGAGCAACAGGGGGCAAATCAGCCCCAGCATTTT
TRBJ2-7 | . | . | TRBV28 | CASEGFGREQYF | TGTGCCAGCGAGGGTTTCGGGAGAGAGCAGTACTTC
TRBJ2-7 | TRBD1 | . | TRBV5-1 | CASSPADRGLSEQYF | TGCGCCAGCAGCCCAGCGGACAGGGGGCTTAGCGAGCAGTACTTC
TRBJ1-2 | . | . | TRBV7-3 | CASSQQGDYGYTF | TGTGCCAGCAGCCAACAGGGAGACTATGGCTACACCTTC
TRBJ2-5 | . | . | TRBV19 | CASSISRGGETQYF | TGTGCCAGTAGTATCTCGAGAGGCGGAGAGACCCAGTACTTC
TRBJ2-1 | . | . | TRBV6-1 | CASSEGHSLNEQFF | TGTGCCAGCAGTGAAGGTCACAGTCTCAATGAGCAGTTCTTC
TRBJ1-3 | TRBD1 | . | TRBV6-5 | CASRTRTGSGNTIYF | TGTGCCAGCAGGACAAGGACAGGGTCTGGAAACACCATATATTTT
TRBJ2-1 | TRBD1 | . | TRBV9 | CASSAGTGFNEQFF | TGTGCCAGCAGCGCCGGGACAGGTTTTAATGAGCAGTTCTTC
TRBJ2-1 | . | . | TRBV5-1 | CASSPSYNEQFF | TGCGCCAGCAGCCCCAGTTACAATGAGCAGTTCTTC
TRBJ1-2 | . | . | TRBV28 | CASSLFVGDGGYTF | TGTGCCAGCAGTTTATTTGTAGGGGATGGGGGCTACACCTTC
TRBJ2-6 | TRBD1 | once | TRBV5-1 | CASRLRDRAAGANVLTF | TGCGCCAGCAGGCTCCGGGACAGGGCTGCTGGGGCCAACGTCCTGACTTTC
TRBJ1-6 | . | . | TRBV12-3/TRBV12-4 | CASSIQVNSPLHF | TGTGCCAGCAGTATACAGGTCAATTCACCCCTCCACTTT
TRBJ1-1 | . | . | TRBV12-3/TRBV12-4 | CASSFWNTEAFF | TGTGCCAGCAGTTTCTGGAACACTGAAGCTTTCTTT
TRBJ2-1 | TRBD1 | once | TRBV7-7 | CASSSRQGANSEQFF | TGTGCTAGCAGCTCCCGACAGGGGGCCAACAGTGAGCAGTTCTTC
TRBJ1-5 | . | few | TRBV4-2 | CASSQDETKNQPQHF | TGTGCCAGCAGCCAAGATGAGACAAAAAATCAGCCCCAGCATTTT
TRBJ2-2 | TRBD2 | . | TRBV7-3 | CASSYQGLANTGELFF | TGTGCCAGCAGCTACCAGGGACTAGCGAACACCGGGGAGCTGTTTTTT
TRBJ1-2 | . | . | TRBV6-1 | CASSEGAGYGYTF | TGTGCCAGCAGTGAAGGGGCAGGCTATGGCTACACCTTC
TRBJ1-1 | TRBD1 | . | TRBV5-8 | CASSRRQGAIGAFF | TGTGCCAGCAGCAGACGACAGGGGGCGATCGGGGCTTTCTTT
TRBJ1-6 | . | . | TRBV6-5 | CASSEHRTLHF | TGTGCCAGCAGCGAGCACCGTACCCTCCACTTT
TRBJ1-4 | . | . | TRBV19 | CASSIAGGQDSEKLFF | TGTGCCAGTAGTATAGCGGGCGGGCAGGATAGCGAAAAACTGTTTTTT
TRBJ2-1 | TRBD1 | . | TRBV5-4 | CASRTGTGPYNEQFF | TGTGCCAGCAGGACCGGGACAGGGCCTTACAATGAGCAGTTCTTC
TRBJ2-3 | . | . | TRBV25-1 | CASSRAGGTDTQYF | TGTGCCAGCAGTCGGGCAGGGGGCACAGATACGCAGTATTTT
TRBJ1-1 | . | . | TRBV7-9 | CASTPDSTEAFF | TGTGCCAGCACCCCGGACAGCACTGAAGCTTTCTTT
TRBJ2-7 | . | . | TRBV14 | CASSHPQAGRYEQYF | TGTGCCAGCAGCCACCCGCAGGCGGGTCGCTACGAGCAGTACTTC
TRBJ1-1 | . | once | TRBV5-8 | CASSPAGLGYAEAFF | TGTGCCAGCAGCCCCGCGGGGTTGGGCTACGCTGAAGCTTTCTTT
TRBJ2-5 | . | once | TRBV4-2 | CASSQPRGEETQYF | TGTGCCAGCAGCCAACCCAGGGGGGAGGAGACCCAGTACTTC
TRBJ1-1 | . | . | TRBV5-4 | CASSPGLGGSFTEAFF | TGTGCCAGCAGCCCAGGTCTTGGAGGGAGCTTCACTGAAGCTTTCTTT
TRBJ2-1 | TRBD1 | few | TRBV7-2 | CASSYPGQNSRVSYNEQFF | TGTGCCAGCAGCTACCCGGGACAGAATTCCAGAGTGTCCTACAATGAGCAGTTCTTC
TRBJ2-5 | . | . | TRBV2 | CASTGPHRGETQYF | TGTGCCAGCACGGGCCCGCACCGGGGAGAGACCCAGTACTTC
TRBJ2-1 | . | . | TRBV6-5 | CASSYKGTGNNEQFF | TGTGCCAGCAGTTATAAGGGGACTGGGAACAATGAGCAGTTCTTC
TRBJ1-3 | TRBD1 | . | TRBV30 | CAWGQVGVPGNTIYF | TGTGCCTGGGGACAGGTCGGGGTACCTGGAAACACCATATATTTT
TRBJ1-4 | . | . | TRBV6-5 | CASLSQGGEKLFF | TGTGCCAGTTTGTCCCAGGGCGGAGAAAAACTGTTTTTT
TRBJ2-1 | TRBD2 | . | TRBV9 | CASRGLGYNEQFF | TGTGCCAGCAGGGGACTAGGGTACAATGAGCAGTTCTTC
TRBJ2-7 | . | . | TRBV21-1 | CASSKPNQVLNYEQYF | TGTGCCAGCAGCAAACCAAACCAAGTACTTAACTACGAGCAGTACTTC
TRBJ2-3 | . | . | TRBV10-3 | CATGSLLGGHTQYF | TGTGCCACGGGCAGCCTCCTGGGAGGACATACGCAGTATTTT
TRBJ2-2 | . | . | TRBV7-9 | CASSLQGTGELFF | TGTGCCAGCAGCTTACAGGGCACCGGGGAGCTGTTTTTT
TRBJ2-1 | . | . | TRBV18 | CASSPGQEYNEQFF | TGTGCCAGCTCACCAGGGCAGGAATACAATGAGCAGTTCTTC
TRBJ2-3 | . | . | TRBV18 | CASSPFTDTQYF | TGTGCCAGCTCACCCTTCACAGATACGCAGTATTTT
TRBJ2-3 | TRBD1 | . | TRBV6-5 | CASRADRGADTQYF | TGTGCCAGCAGAGCGGACAGGGGTGCAGATACGCAGTATTTT
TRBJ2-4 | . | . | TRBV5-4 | CASSSRGGAEKNIQYF | TGTGCCAGCAGCTCAAGGGGCGGGGCTGAGAAAAACATTCAGTACTTC
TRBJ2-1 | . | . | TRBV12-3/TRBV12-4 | CASSSRGKFF | TGTGCCAGCAGTTCTCGAGGGAAGTTCTTC
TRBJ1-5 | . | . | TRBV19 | CASSLRDSNQPQHF | TGTGCCAGTTCATTGAGGGATAGCAATCAGCCCCAGCATTTT
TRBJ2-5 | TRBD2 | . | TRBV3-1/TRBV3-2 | CASSGLAGTGETQYF | TGTGCCAGCAGCGGACTAGCGGGGACCGGCGAGACCCAGTACTTC
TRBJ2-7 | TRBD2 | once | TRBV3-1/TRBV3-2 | CASSQKASGRPIASYEQYF | TGTGCCAGCAGCCAAAAGGCTAGCGGGAGGCCCATAGCGTCGTACGAGCAGTACTTC
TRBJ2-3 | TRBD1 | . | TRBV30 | CAWRTGGAVDTQYF | TGTGCCTGGCGGACAGGGGGCGCGGTAGATACGCAGTATTTT
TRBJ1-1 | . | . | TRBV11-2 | CASSFRAGTEAFF | TGTGCCAGCAGCTTCAGGGCTGGCACTGAAGCTTTCTTT
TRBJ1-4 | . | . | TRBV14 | CASSQRTGQWREKLFF | TGTGCCAGCAGCCAAAGGACCGGACAGTGGAGGGAAAAACTGTTTTTT
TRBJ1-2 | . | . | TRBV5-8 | CASSLVGVQYGYTF | TGTGCCAGCAGCTTGGTCGGGGTTCAGTATGGCTACACCTTC
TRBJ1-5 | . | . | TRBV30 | CAWSKYTGFSQPQHF | TGTGCCTGGAGTAAATACACAGGGTTCAGTCAGCCCCAGCATTTT
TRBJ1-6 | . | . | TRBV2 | CASSGETRDSPLHF | TGTGCCAGCAGTGGGGAAACGAGGGATTCACCCCTCCACTTT